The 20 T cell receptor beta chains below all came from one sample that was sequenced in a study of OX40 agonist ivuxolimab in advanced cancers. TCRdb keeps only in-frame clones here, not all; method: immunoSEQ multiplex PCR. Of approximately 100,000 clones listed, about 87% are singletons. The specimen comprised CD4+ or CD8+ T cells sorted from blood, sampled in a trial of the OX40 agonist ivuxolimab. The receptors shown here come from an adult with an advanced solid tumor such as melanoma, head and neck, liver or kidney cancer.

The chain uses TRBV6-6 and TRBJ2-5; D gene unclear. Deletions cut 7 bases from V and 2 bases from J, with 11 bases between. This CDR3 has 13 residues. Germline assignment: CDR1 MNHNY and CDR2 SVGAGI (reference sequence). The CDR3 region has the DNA TGTGCCAGCACCCCTCGGCATCAAGAGACCCAGTACTTC. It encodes CASTPRHQETQYF.

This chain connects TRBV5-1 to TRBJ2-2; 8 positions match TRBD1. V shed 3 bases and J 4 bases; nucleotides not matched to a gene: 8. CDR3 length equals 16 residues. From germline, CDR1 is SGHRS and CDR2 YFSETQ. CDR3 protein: CASSSSAGGGTGELFF. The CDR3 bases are TGCGCCAGCAGCTCATCCGCAGGGGGCGGCACCGGGGAGCTGTTTTTT.

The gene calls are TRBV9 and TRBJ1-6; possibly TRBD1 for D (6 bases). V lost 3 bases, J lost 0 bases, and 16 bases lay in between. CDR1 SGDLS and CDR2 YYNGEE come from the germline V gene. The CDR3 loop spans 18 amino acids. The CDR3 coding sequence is TGTGCCAGCAGCGCAGATTTGGACAGATTCTCCTATAATTCACCCCTCCACTTT. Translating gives CASSADLDRFSYNSPLHF.

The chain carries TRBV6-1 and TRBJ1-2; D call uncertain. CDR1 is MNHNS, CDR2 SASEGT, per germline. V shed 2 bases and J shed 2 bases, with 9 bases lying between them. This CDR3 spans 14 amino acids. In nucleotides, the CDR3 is TGTGCCAGCAGTGAAAAGGCAGGCAACTATGGCTACACCTTC. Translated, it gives CASSEKAGNYGYTF.

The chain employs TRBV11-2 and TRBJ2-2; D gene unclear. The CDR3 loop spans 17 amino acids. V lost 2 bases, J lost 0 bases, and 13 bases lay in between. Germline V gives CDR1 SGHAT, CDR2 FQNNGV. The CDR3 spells CASSLIRTVANTGELFF. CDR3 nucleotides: TGTGCCAGCAGCTTAATCAGGACCGTTGCGAACACCGGGGAGCTGTTTTTT. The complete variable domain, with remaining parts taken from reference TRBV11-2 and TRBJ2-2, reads EAGVAQSPRYKIIEKRQSVAFWCNPISGHATLYWYQQILGQGPKLLIQFQNNGVVDDSQLPKDRFSAERLKGVDSTLKIQPAKLEDSAVYLCASSLIRTVANTGELFFGEGSRLTVL.

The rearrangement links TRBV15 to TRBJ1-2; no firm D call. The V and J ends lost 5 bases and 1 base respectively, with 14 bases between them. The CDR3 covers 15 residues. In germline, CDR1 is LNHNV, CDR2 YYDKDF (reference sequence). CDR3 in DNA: TGTGCCACCAGCGTCCGCGGGTCCCTTAACTATGGCTACACCTTC. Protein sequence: CATSVRGSLNYGYTF.

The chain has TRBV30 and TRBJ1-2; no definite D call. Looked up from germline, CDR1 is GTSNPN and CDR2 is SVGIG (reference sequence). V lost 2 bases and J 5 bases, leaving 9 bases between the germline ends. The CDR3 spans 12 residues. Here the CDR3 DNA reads TGTGCCTGGAGTAGGGCAGTTTATGGCTACACCTTC. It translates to CAWSRAVYGYTF.

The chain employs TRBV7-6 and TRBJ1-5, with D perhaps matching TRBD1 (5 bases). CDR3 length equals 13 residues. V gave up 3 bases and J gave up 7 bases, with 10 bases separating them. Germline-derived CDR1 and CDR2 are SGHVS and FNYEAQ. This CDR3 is CASSFDSTQPQHF. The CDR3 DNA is TGTGCCAGCAGCTTCGACAGCACCCAGCCCCAGCATTTT.

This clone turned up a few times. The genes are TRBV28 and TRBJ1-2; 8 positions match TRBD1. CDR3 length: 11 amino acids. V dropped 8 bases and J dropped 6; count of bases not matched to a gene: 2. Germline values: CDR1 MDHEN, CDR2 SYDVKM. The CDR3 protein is CASAGGHGYTF. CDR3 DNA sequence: TGTGCCAGCGCAGGGGGCCATGGCTACACCTTC.

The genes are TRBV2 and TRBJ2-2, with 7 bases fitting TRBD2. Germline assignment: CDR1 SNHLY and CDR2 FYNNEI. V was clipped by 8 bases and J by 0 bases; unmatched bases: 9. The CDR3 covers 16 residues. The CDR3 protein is CASGWGGIANTGELFF. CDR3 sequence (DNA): TGTGCCAGCGGATGGGGGGGAATCGCGAACACCGGGGAGCTGTTTTTT.

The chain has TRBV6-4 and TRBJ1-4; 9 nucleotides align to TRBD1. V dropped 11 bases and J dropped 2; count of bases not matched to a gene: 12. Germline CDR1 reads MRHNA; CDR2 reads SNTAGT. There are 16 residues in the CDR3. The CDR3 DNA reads TGTGCCCGAGCAGTGGGGACAGGGTTTACTAATGAAAAACTGTTTTTT. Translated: CARAVGTGFTNEKLFF.

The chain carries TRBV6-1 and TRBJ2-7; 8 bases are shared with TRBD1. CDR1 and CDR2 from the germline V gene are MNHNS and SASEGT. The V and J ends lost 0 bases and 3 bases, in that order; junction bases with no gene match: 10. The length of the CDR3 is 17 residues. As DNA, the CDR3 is TGTGCCAGCAGTGAAGCGGCGATGACAGGGGCAATCTACGAGCAGTACTTC. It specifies CASSEAAMTGAIYEQYF.

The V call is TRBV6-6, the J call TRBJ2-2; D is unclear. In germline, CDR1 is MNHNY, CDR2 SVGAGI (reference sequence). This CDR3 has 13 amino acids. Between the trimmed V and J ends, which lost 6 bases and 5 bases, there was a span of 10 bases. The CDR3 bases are TGTGCCAGCAGCCTACACATTACCGGGGAGCTGTTTTTT. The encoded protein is CASSLHITGELFF.

The CDR3 region has the DNA TGTGCCAGCTCACCAGGCCCGTGGGGGACTGAAGCTTTCTTT. It codes for CASSPGPWGTEAFF. The chain uses TRBV18 and TRBJ1-1; tentative D call: TRBD1 (5 bases). The CDR3 consists of 14 residues. Germline V gives CDR1 KGHSH, CDR2 LQKENI. Trimming cost V 2 bases and J 5 bases, with 12 bases left between them.

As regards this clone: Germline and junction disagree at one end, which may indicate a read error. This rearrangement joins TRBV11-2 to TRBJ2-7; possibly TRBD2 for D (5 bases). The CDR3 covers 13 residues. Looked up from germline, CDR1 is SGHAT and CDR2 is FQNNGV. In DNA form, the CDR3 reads TGTGCCAGCAGTTTAGCGCATTCCTACGAGCAGTACTTC. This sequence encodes CASSLAHSYEQYF.

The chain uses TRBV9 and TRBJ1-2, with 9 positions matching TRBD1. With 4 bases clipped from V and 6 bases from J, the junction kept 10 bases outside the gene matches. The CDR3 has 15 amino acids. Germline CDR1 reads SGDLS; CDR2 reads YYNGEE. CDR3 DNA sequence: TGTGCCAGCAGCTACCGCGTGGGACAGGGTGATGGCTACACCTTC. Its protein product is CASSYRVGQGDGYTF.

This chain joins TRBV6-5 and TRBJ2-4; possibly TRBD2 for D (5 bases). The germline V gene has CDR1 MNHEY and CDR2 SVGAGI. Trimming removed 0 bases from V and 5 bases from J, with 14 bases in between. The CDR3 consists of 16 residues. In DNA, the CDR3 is TGTGCCAGCAGTTACTCGAGTCGGGGAAGAGAAAACATTCAGTACTTC. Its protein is CASSYSSRGRENIQYF.

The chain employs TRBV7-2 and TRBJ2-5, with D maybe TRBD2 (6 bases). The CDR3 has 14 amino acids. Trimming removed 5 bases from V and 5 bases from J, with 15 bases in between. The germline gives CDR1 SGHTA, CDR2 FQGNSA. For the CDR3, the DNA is TGTGCCAGCAGCCGGGGGTCTTCCAGGGAGACCCAGTACTTC. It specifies CASSRGSSRETQYF.

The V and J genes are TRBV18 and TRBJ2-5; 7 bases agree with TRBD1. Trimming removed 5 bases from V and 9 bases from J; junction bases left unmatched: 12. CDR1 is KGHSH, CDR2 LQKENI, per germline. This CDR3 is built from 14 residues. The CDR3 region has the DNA TGTGCCAGCTCATTAGGGACAGTCTTGAGGGCCCAGTACTTC. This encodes CASSLGTVLRAQYF.

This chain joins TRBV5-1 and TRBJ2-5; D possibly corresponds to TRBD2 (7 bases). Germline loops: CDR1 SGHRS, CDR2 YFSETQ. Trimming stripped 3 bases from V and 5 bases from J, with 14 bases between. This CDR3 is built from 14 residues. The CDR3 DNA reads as TGCGCCAGCAGCTCTGCGGGGGCGGCGGAGACCCAGTACTTC. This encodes CASSSAGAAETQYF.